Shown below are 13 T cell receptor beta chains from a single sample sequenced in a study of cytomegalovirus exposure and HLA in healthy donors. The PCR employed 60 Vbeta primers together with 13 Jbeta primers. The repertoire was sequenced with immunoSEQ multiplex PCR; TCRdb's copy has only in-frame clones and lacks some. The sample includes tens of thousands of clones, less than 80% of them seen just once. Sequenced: PBMCs. Receptors were obtained from a man aged 25 to 40 in good health and CMV-seronegative.

V is TRBV9 and J is TRBJ1-5; D uncertain. The CDR3 length is 15 residues. Germline CDR1 is SGDLS and CDR2 is YYNGEE. With 0 bases removed from V and 4 bases from J, the gap between germline ends came to 11 bases. CDR3 amino acids: CASSVGGSANQPQHF. In nucleotides, the CDR3 is TGTGCCAGCAGCGTAGGCGGCAGTGCAAATCAGCCCCAGCATTTT.

This clone was observed a handful of times. The V and J genes are TRBV6-5 and TRBJ2-7; 10 nucleotides align to TRBD2. This CDR3 comprises 14 residues. The germline V gene has CDR1 MNHEY and CDR2 SVGAGI. V shed 6 bases and J 5 bases; nucleotides not matched to a gene: 7. DNA of the CDR3: TGTGCCAGCAGCCGTAGCGGGAGGCTGGACGAGCAGTACTTC. Translation: CASSRSGRLDEQYF.

The chain couples TRBV28 to TRBJ1-5; 12 bases map to TRBD1. Germline CDR1 and CDR2: MDHEN and SYDVKM. V dropped 6 bases and J dropped 5; count of bases not matched to a gene: 5. This CDR3 has 15 residues. CDR3 sequence (DNA): TGTGCCAGCAGGCACGGGACAGGGGGCTATCAGCCCCAGCATTTT. Translated, it gives CASRHGTGGYQPQHF.

This clone was counted a few times. The V gene is TRBV30, the J gene TRBJ1-5; maybe TRBD1 (6 bases). Germline assignment: CDR1 GTSNPN and CDR2 SVGIG (reference sequence). Trimming removed 4 bases from V and 4 bases from J, with 14 bases in between. The CDR3 is 14 residues long. For the CDR3, the DNA is TGTGCCTGGAACCCCACAGGGAATAATCAGCCCCAGCATTTT. Translation: CAWNPTGNNQPQHF.

The rearrangement uses TRBV30 and TRBJ1-3, with TRBD1 identical over 7 bases. This CDR3 contains 15 residues. With 1 base clipped from V and 0 bases from J, the junction kept 3 bases outside the gene matches. The germline V gene has CDR1 GTSNPN and CDR2 SVGIG (reference sequence). The CDR3 DNA follows: TGTGCCTGGAGTGAGGGGGCCCTCTCTGGAAACACCATATATTTT. Protein: CAWSEGALSGNTIYF.

The J gene is TRBJ2-7, the V gene TRBV7-9; 9 bases align to TRBD1. From germline, CDR1 is SEHNR and CDR2 FQNEAQ (reference sequence). The CDR3 loop spans 15 amino acids. V shed 3 bases, J shed 5 bases, and the junction held 8 bases outside the gene matches. CDR3 loop: CASSFPRDRAHEQYF. The CDR3 bases are TGTGCCAGCAGCTTCCCCAGGGACAGGGCCCACGAGCAGTACTTC.

The chain uses TRBV15 and TRBJ2-1; D may be TRBD2 (5 bases). Germline values: CDR1 LNHNV, CDR2 YYDKDF (reference sequence). This CDR3 is built from 13 residues. Between the trimmed V and J ends, which lost 8 bases and 6 bases, there was a span of 14 bases. The CDR3 region has the DNA TGTGCCACCTCGGACCCGAGGGCCAATGAGCAGTTCTTC. This sequence encodes CATSDPRANEQFF.

V gene TRBV27 combines with J gene TRBJ2-3; 7 bases are a match to TRBD1. Germline loops: CDR1 MNHEY, CDR2 SMNVEV (reference sequence). The CDR3 contains 14 residues. With 4 bases clipped from V and 5 bases from J, the junction kept 6 bases outside the gene matches. CDR3 protein: CASSSQGHGDTQYF. CDR3 nucleotides: TGTGCCAGCAGTTCACAGGGGCATGGAGATACGCAGTATTTT.

This clone came up once. V gene TRBV19 combines with J gene TRBJ2-1, with D possibly TRBD1 on 6 matching bases. The V gene's germline CDR1 is LNHDA and CDR2 SQIVND (reference sequence). The CDR3 runs to 14 residues. V gave up 9 bases and J gave up 1 base, with 13 bases separating them. CDR3 sequence reads: CASQDRPSYNEQFF. DNA of the CDR3: TGTGCCAGCCAAGACAGGCCGTCCTACAATGAGCAGTTCTTC.

The rearrangement links TRBV7-9 to TRBJ1-1, with D possibly being TRBD1 (6 bases). Germline CDR1 SEHNR, CDR2 FQNEAQ (reference sequence). The V and J ends lost 2 bases and 1 base respectively, with 14 bases between them. The CDR3 has 16 amino acids. CDR3 sequence (DNA): TGTGCCAGCAGCTTAATAGGACAGTTGAAGAACACTGAAGCTTTCTTT. Its translation is CASSLIGQLKNTEAFF.

The V gene is TRBV28, the J gene TRBJ2-1; 10 nucleotides match TRBD1. The CDR3 loop spans 15 amino acids. Germline V CDR1 and CDR2: MDHEN, SYDVKM. With V trimmed by 8 bases and J by 4 bases, 8 bases remained unmatched. CDR3 residues: CASYTPGQGYNEQFF. The DNA of the CDR3 is TGTGCCAGCTATACTCCGGGACAGGGGTACAATGAGCAGTTCTTC.

This chain joins TRBV4-1 and TRBJ2-7, with TRBD1 matching 7 bases. The CDR3 is 16 amino acids. The V gene end was trimmed by 4 bases and the J gene end by 5 bases; junction bases not matched to a gene: 14. The germline gives CDR1 MGHRA, CDR2 YSYEKL. CDR3 region: CASSRPVEQGIDEQYF. DNA of the CDR3: TGCGCCAGCAGCCGACCCGTTGAACAGGGGATCGACGAGCAGTACTTC.

This chain joins TRBV7-2 and TRBJ2-3; 8 nucleotides line up with TRBD2. V trimming: 5 bases; J trimming: 0 bases; junction bases outside the gene matches: 4. The CDR3 extends over 15 amino acids. Germline V gene sequence: CDR1 SGHTA, CDR2 FQGNSA. Written as DNA, the CDR3 is TGTGCCAGCAGCCCTAGCGGGTCTAGCACAGATACGCAGTATTTT. It yields the protein CASSPSGSSTDTQYF.